What follows is one T cell receptor (beta chain) and its context. These data belong to a study of cytomegalovirus exposure and HLA in healthy donors. The length of the CDR3 is 14 residues. The ends were cut back, 5 bases at V and 0 bases at J, with 11 bases in the middle. Germline CDR1 reads MNHEY; CDR2 reads SMNVEV (reference sequence). The PCR ran on 60 Vbeta and 13 Jbeta primers. Data came from immunoSEQ multiplex PCR; TCRdb stores just in-frame clones and leaves some out. The table shows around 120,000 clones, with 77% occurring only once. The receptor's source is a human donor in good health. The rearrangement joins TRBV27 to TRBJ2-7; D is undetermined. Specimen: PBMCs. CDR3 in DNA: TGTGCCAGCAGTAGTAGAACCCGCTCCTACGAGCAGTACTTC. The encoded protein is CASSSRTRSYEQYF.